The 22 T cell receptor beta chains in this list originate from one sample, sequenced in a study of identical twins. TCRdb analysed the 5' RACE reads with MiXCR anew, one entry per CDR3 protein. The table includes about 240,000 distinct CDR3 sequences, roughly 13% detected once. This same sample was also taken into another study, of yellow fever vaccine responses in identical twins.

Source material: memory (CD45RO+) T cells sorted from blood. These receptors were collected from a woman younger than 35 in good health.

This clonotype has only a few counts. The rearrangement joins TRBV20-1 to TRBJ2-3, with D possibly TRBD2 on 7 matching bases. The ends were cut back, 5 bases at V and 1 base at J, with 10 bases in the middle. Germline V lookup: CDR1 DFQATT, CDR2 SNEGSKA (reference sequence). This CDR3 region has 13 residues. The CDR3 nucleotides read TGCAGTGCTGGGGGGGGCCGCACAGATACGCAGTATTTT. Encoded protein: CSAGGGRTDTQYF.

This clonotype has ten or more counts. This sequence joins TRBV5-1 and TRBJ1-2, with D possibly TRBD1 on 6 matching bases. The CDR3 consists of 14 residues. Germline V gene data show CDR1 as SGHRS and CDR2 as YFSETQ. The V gene lost 4 bases and the J gene lost 2 bases, with 12 bases spanning the gap. As DNA, the CDR3 is TGCGCCAGCAGCCCAAGGACAGCCAACTATGGCTACACCTTC. Protein sequence: CASSPRTANYGYTF.

In its sample, this clonotype was seen a few times. The CDR3 loop reads CSASNGGGLYF. DNA for the CDR3: TGCAGTGCTTCCAACGGGGGGGGCCTGTACTTC. The chain employs TRBV20-1 and TRBJ2-7; 8 bases are a match to TRBD2. This CDR3 is 11 amino acids long. With 5 bases clipped from V and 12 bases from J, the junction kept 9 bases outside the gene matches. CDR1 and CDR2 (germline): DFQATT, SNEGSKA (reference sequence).

The chain has TRBV6-1 and TRBJ2-1; 10 bases are shared with TRBD2. The V segment lost 6 bases and the J segment 7 bases; nucleotides outside the gene matches: 3. CDR3 length: 13 amino acids. CDR1 and CDR2 from the germline V gene are MNHNS and SASEGT. The CDR3 DNA reads as TGTGCCAGCAGGGGGACTAGCGTAAATGAGCAGTTCTTC. Encoded protein: CASRGTSVNEQFF.

A few counts support this clonotype. V gene TRBV7-9 combines with J gene TRBJ2-5, with 12 positions matching TRBD2. Per germline, CDR1 SEHNR and CDR2 FQNEAQ (reference sequence). The CDR3 sequence is 16 residues long. V shed 5 bases, J shed 4 bases, and the junction held 8 bases outside the gene matches. For the CDR3, the DNA is TGTGCCAGCAGCCGACTAGCGGGAGAGTCCCGAGAGACCCAGTACTTC. It encodes CASSRLAGESRETQYF.

Ten or more counts support this clonotype. This rearrangement joins TRBV24-1 to TRBJ2-3, with a weak D call TRBD2 (5 bases). This CDR3 spans 12 amino acids. V was pared by 8 bases and J by 8 bases, with 13 bases between. The germline V gene has CDR1 KGHDR and CDR2 SFDVKD. The CDR3 DNA is TGTGCCACCATGACGGACTTGGGTACGCAGTATTTT. Its protein is CATMTDLGTQYF.

The chain recombines TRBV5-1 with TRBJ2-7, with 12 bases that match TRBD1. The CDR3 has 15 residues. Trimming cost V 5 bases and J 5 bases; bases outside gene matches: 8. Germline CDR1 and CDR2: SGHRS and YFSETQ. CDR3 DNA: TGCGCCAGCAGACAACCGGGACAGGGGGCCAACGAGCAGTACTTC. Encoded protein: CASRQPGQGANEQYF.

The chain has TRBV12-3 or TRBV12-4 and TRBJ2-1, with D hard to call. Deletions cut 5 bases from V and 8 bases from J, with 7 bases between. The CDR3 is 11 amino acids. This chain's CDR3 is CASSRTHEQFF. CDR3 nucleotide sequence: TGTGCCAGCAGTCGCACGCATGAGCAGTTCTTC.

The rearrangement uses TRBV7-9 and TRBJ2-7; maybe TRBD2 (7 bases). Trimming removed 2 bases at V and 7 bases at J, with 15 bases between. This CDR3 region has 14 residues. Germline assignment: CDR1 SEHNR and CDR2 FQNEAQ (reference sequence). DNA of the CDR3: TGTGCCAGCAGCTTAACCGGGGGGCAGGAAGAGCAGTACTTC. It is translated as CASSLTGGQEEQYF.

The chain is built from TRBV5-1 and TRBJ2-3, with unresolved D. Germline-derived CDR1 and CDR2 are SGHRS and YFSETQ. V shed 0 bases and J shed 2 bases, with 10 bases lying between them. The CDR3 contains 15 residues. CDR3 protein: CASSLDYSVTDTQYF. In DNA form, the CDR3 reads TGCGCCAGCAGCTTGGATTACAGTGTCACAGATACGCAGTATTTT.

The chain employs TRBV5-1 and TRBJ2-3, with D unclear. There are 13 residues in the CDR3. Between the trimmed V and J ends, which lost 5 bases and 2 bases, there was a span of 9 bases. CDR1 and CDR2 from the germline V gene are SGHRS and YFSETQ. The CDR3 bases are TGCGCCAGCAGTTCCTTGAACACAGATACGCAGTATTTT. Translated, it gives CASSSLNTDTQYF.

This clonotype was counted a few times. The chain links TRBV29-1 to TRBJ1-4; D remains ambiguous. Looked up from germline, CDR1 is SQVTM and CDR2 is ANQGSEA. The CDR3 extends over 14 amino acids. The germline V and J ends were trimmed by 6 bases and 3 bases, with 14 bases remaining between them. The CDR3 bases are TGCAGCGTCCGTTACAGCCTTTCTAATGAAAAACTGTTTTTT. This translates into CSVRYSLSNEKLFF.

The chain carries TRBV6-5 and TRBJ2-7; 8 bases align to TRBD2. Per germline, CDR1 MNHEY and CDR2 SVGAGI. Losses at the gene ends were 7 bases for V and 4 bases for J; bases not matched to a gene: 3. This CDR3 is built from 12 residues. CDR3 residues: CASNTGGYEQYF. In DNA, the CDR3 is TGTGCCAGCAATACGGGGGGGTACGAGCAGTACTTC.

This clonotype appeared a few times. This chain joins TRBV20-1 and TRBJ1-1; TRBD1 aligns across 7 bases. Germline CDR1 and CDR2: DFQATT and SNEGSKA (reference sequence). V was pared by 4 bases and J by 4 bases, with 9 bases of the junction left unmatched. The CDR3 has 14 amino acids. This CDR3 reads CSATHRGGFTEAFF. The CDR3 bases are TGCAGTGCTACCCACAGGGGAGGTTTCACTGAAGCTTTCTTT.

This clonotype was seen more than once but under ten times. V usage is TRBV20-1 and J usage is TRBJ2-5; 7 bases are a match to TRBD1. V shed 5 bases, J shed 5 bases, and the junction held 2 bases outside the gene matches. Germline V gene data show CDR1 as DFQATT and CDR2 as SNEGSKA (reference sequence). CDR3 length: 11 amino acids. The CDR3 region has the DNA TGCAGTGCTTACAGGGGTGAGACCCAGTACTTC. This encodes CSAYRGETQYF.

This clonotype has more than one count but fewer than ten. This chain links TRBV5-6 with TRBJ2-2; D remains unclear. The ends were cut back, 1 base at V and 0 bases at J, with 19 bases in the middle. Germline V gene sequence: CDR1 SGHDT, CDR2 YYEEEE. This CDR3 has 19 residues. The CDR3 coding sequence is TGTGCCAGCAGCTTGATCACCTTAGGCGGTATCCCGAACACCGGGGAGCTGTTTTTT. It yields the protein CASSLITLGGIPNTGELFF. The full variable domain, completed using reference TRBV5-6 and TRBJ2-2, is DAGVTQSPTHLIKTRGQQVTLRCSPKSGHDTVSWYQQALGQGPQFIFQYYEEEERQRGNFPDRFSGHQFPNYSSELNVNALLLGDSALYLCASSLITLGGIPNTGELFFGEGSRLTVL.

In this sample, this clonotype turned up a few times. As DNA, the CDR3 is TGCAGTGTCACCGCACAGGAGACCCAAGAGACCCAGTACTTC. Translation: CSVTAQETQETQYF. This chain links TRBV20-1 with TRBJ2-5, with D maybe TRBD1 (5 bases). Looked up from germline, CDR1 is DFQATT and CDR2 is SNEGSKA (reference sequence). Trimming shortened V by 7 bases and J by 1 base, and 16 bases separated the two germline ends. This CDR3 contains 14 residues.

The chain has TRBV6-2 or TRBV6-3 and TRBJ2-1; 11 bases agree with TRBD2. The V and J ends lost 2 bases and 2 bases, in that order; junction bases with no gene match: 14. CDR1 is MNHEY, CDR2 SVGEGT, per germline. This CDR3 has 20 residues. The DNA of the CDR3 is TGTGCCAGCAGTTACAAGTTAGCGGGGGGGCAGAATTACCCCTACAATGAGCAGTTCTTC. Its translation is CASSYKLAGGQNYPYNEQFF.

This clonotype was detected many times. This chain connects TRBV5-6 to TRBJ2-2; D ambiguous. V lost 1 base to trimming and J lost 4 bases, with 5 bases between them. The germline CDR1 and CDR2 sequences are SGHDT and YYEEEE. The CDR3 sequence is 13 residues long. The CDR3, as DNA: TGTGCCAGCAGCTTGTACAGCACCGGGGAGCTGTTTTTT. Translating gives CASSLYSTGELFF.

The sample holds many counts of this clonotype. The CDR3 sequence: CASSRRALANTGELFF. CDR3 sequence (DNA): TGTGCCAGCAGCAGGAGGGCTCTAGCGAACACCGGGGAGCTGTTTTTT. The genes are TRBV4-2 and TRBJ2-2; a weak D match, TRBD2 (6 bases). This CDR3 spans 16 amino acids. Germline loops: CDR1 LGHNA, CDR2 YNFKEQ. The V end was cut by 5 bases, the J end by 0 bases, with 13 bases between.

The chain has TRBV5-1 and TRBJ1-5; D not certain. Trimming took 0 bases from V and 2 from J, leaving 9 bases between them. This CDR3 region has 15 residues. CDR1 is SGHRS, CDR2 YFSETQ, per germline. The CDR3 DNA reads as TGCGCCAGCAGCTTGGGGGAACGTGGCAATCAGCCCCAGCATTTT. This translates into CASSLGERGNQPQHF.

The chain combines TRBV7-2 with TRBJ2-5; no reliable D call. Germline lookup yields CDR1 SGHTA and CDR2 FQGNSA. With 2 bases removed from V and 5 bases from J, the gap between germline ends came to 9 bases. The CDR3 covers 13 residues. CDR3 sequence reads: CASSLSSSETQYF. The CDR3 nucleotides read TGTGCCAGCAGCTTATCCAGTTCGGAGACCCAGTACTTC.